This T cell receptor (beta chain) was captured in a study of T-cell reconstitution after alpha-beta-depleted transplantation in children. V was clipped by 0 bases and J by 4 bases; unmatched bases: 3. Germline V gives CDR1 MNHEY, CDR2 SVGAGI. The CDR3 contains 17 residues. Construction of the TCRbeta library involved unique molecular identifiers. MiXCR, run by TCRdb on the PCR reads, gives a single entry per CDR3 protein. The sample yields around 410,000 distinct CDR3 sequences, approximately 11% seen once. This clonotype showed up just a few times. The specimen was PBMCs from the stem cell graft donor, collected from the stem cell graft. The source is a human donor who donated a stem cell graft to a child with acute myeloid leukemia. J is TRBJ2-2 and V is TRBV6-5; TRBD2 aligns across 12 bases. CDR3 region: CASSYSRGLAGTGELFF. The CDR3 DNA sequence: TGTGCCAGCAGTTACTCGAGGGGACTAGCGGGCACCGGGGAGCTGTTTTTT.